This paragraph covers one T cell receptor (beta chain) sequence. Its antigen remains unknown. The CDR3 extends over 17 amino acids. V dropped 5 bases and J dropped 2 bases, with 19 bases sitting between them. Germline V CDR1 and CDR2: MNHGY, SAAAGT. The data are from a study of early stage breast cancer tumors. Study context: ER+/PR+/HER2- status applied to about 80% of the 16 invasive breast tumors.

Assay: immunoSEQ multiplex PCR; the TCRdb copy retains only in-frame clones and omits some. The repertoire holds tens of thousands of clones, with more than 60% as singletons. Study-wide results and caveats: Compared with adjacent normal breast, tumors showed about 2.5-fold denser, more clonal T cells.

This TCR came from a person in their thirties with breast cancer. The gene calls are TRBV6-8 and TRBJ2-1; D is possibly TRBD2 (6 bases). The sample taken for sequencing was blood. CDR3 DNA sequence: TGTGCCAGCAGTCCCCGCCCTCTAGCGCGAACCTACAATGAGCAGTTCTTC. Amino acids: CASSPRPLARTYNEQFF.